The sequence of this T cell receptor (beta chain) was determined in a study of blood T cell repertoires in COVID-19. In the original analysis: Amplifying reference gene primers gave estimates of nucleated cell counts. Assay: immunoSEQ multiplex PCR; the TCRdb copy retains only in-frame clones and omits some. V, J and clone size were drawn from that table, and D and trimming were deduced from the DNA. Here the sample spans some 270,000 clones, around 90% being singletons. Germline assignment: CDR1 MNHEY and CDR2 SMNVEV (reference sequence). Trimming cost V 2 bases and J 4 bases, with 6 bases left between them. The CDR3 length is 13 residues. Note on this clone: The same CDR3 arises from other DNA sequences in this sample as well.

Sequencing was performed on peripheral blood. The V call is TRBV27, the J call TRBJ1-3; no definite D call. The origin of this receptor is a woman aged 60-75 years with COVID-19, enrolled during active disease. The CDR3 protein is CASSLGRGNTIYF. CDR3 DNA: TGTGCCAGCAGTTTAGGTAGAGGAAACACCATATATTTT.